Listed here are 19 T cell receptor beta chains from one sample, sequenced in a study of blood T cells in healthy people across ages. Primers used in a second PCR of about 7 to 12 cycles were a sample-barcoded 5' primer and a J-beta primer mix. TCRdb passed the 5' RACE reads through MiXCR, listing each CDR3 protein once. Of about 1.4 million distinct CDR3 sequences listed, approximately 60% are singletons. The material sequenced was blood. The receptors stem from a man younger than 35 in good health.

This chain's CDR3 is CASSRSEHSYEQYF. The CDR3 nucleotides are TGCGCCAGCAGCCGTTCCGAGCACTCCTACGAGCAGTACTTC. The chain carries TRBV4-1 and TRBJ2-7, with D unclear. Trimming took 4 bases from V and 0 from J, leaving 10 bases between them. Germline CDR1 is MGHRA and CDR2 is YSYEKL. The CDR3 covers 14 residues.

The chain is built from TRBV5-1 and TRBJ2-7; maybe TRBD1 (6 bases). The germline gives CDR1 SGHRS, CDR2 YFSETQ. Trimming cost V 2 bases and J 3 bases, with 21 bases left between them. The CDR3 runs to 17 residues. The CDR3 coding sequence is TGCGCCAGCAGCTTCCAACCCGGACAGACTTCTAACTACGAGCAGTACTTC. Protein product: CASSFQPGQTSNYEQYF.

This clonotype appeared a few times. This chain links TRBV29-1 with TRBJ2-1; a possible D gene is TRBD1 (6 bases). This CDR3 is built from 13 residues. V was trimmed by 2 bases and J by 8 bases, leaving 13 bases between them. Germline CDR1 SQVTM, CDR2 ANQGSEA. CDR3 amino acids: CSVESRGRYEQFF. The DNA for the CDR3 is TGCAGCGTTGAATCCAGGGGCAGGTATGAGCAGTTCTTC.

V usage is TRBV10-3 and J usage is TRBJ1-2; D is uncertain. Trimming removed 3 bases from V and 4 bases from J, with 9 bases in between. The CDR3 spans 13 residues. Germline V CDR1 and CDR2: ENHRY, SYGVKD. The CDR3 region has the DNA TGTGCCATCAGTGACTCGAGTCTCTATGGCTACACCTTC. Amino acid sequence: CAISDSSLYGYTF.

In this sample, this clonotype turned up a few times. The V and J genes are TRBV5-1 and TRBJ2-1, with D possibly being TRBD1 (6 bases). CDR1 is SGHRS, CDR2 YFSETQ, per germline. CDR3 length: 15 residues. Trimming left V 0 bases short and J 10 bases short, with 17 bases between. The CDR3 sequence is CASSLVPGFGGEQFF. CDR3 nucleotides: TGCGCCAGCAGCTTGGTCCCGGGATTTGGGGGCGAGCAGTTCTTC.

The rearrangement links TRBV4-1 to TRBJ2-7; D is possibly TRBD1 (5 bases). CDR1 and CDR2 from the germline V gene are MGHRA and YSYEKL. The CDR3 is 16 amino acids. Trimming stripped 0 bases from V and 4 bases from J, with 16 bases between. The CDR3 region has the DNA TGCGCCAGCAGCCAAGATCCGCTTCGGACAACGTACGAGCAGTACTTC. This encodes CASSQDPLRTTYEQYF.

The count of this clonotype is one. The chain combines TRBV7-9 with TRBJ2-3; 8 bases are shared with TRBD2. Looked up from germline, CDR1 is SEHNR and CDR2 is FQNEAQ (reference sequence). The V and J ends lost 5 bases and 3 bases, in that order; junction bases with no gene match: 7. The CDR3 runs 15 residues. The DNA of the CDR3 is TGTGCCAGCAGCCTTTCCCGGGGGGGTACAGATACGCAGTATTTT. Translating it yields CASSLSRGGTDTQYF. The complete variable domain, with remaining parts taken from reference TRBV7-9 and TRBJ2-3, reads DTGVSQNPRHKITKRGQNVTFRCDPISEHNRLYWYRQTLGQGPEFLTYFQNEAQLEKSRLLSDRFSAERPKGSFSTLEIQRTEQGDSAMYLCASSLSRGGTDTQYFGPGTRLTVL.

The CDR3 coding sequence is TGTGCCATCAGTGAGCCCAGGGGACAGAATTCCTATGGCTACACCTTC. Amino acid sequence: CAISEPRGQNSYGYTF. The chain carries TRBV10-3 and TRBJ1-2; 7 nucleotides align to TRBD1. Germline CDR1 and CDR2: ENHRY and SYGVKD. The CDR3 is made up of 16 amino acids. V was clipped by 2 bases and J by 4 bases; unmatched bases: 10.

This chain joins TRBV29-1 and TRBJ1-1; 9 bases map to TRBD1. CDR3 length: 20 amino acids. The V and J ends lost 6 bases and 0 bases, in that order; junction bases with no gene match: 23. Germline CDR1 is SQVTM and CDR2 is ANQGSEA. The CDR3 DNA reads as TGCAGCGTCCAAGAATTTTATCCATACAGGGGGCAGGAAGTGAACACTGAAGCTTTCTTT. It codes for CSVQEFYPYRGQEVNTEAFF.

V usage is TRBV30 and J usage is TRBJ1-5, with TRBD1 as a possible D gene (5 bases). The CDR3 sequence is 12 residues long. V dropped 4 bases and J dropped 7 bases, with 11 bases sitting between them. CDR1 is GTSNPN, CDR2 SVGIG, per germline (reference sequence). As DNA, the CDR3 is TGTGCCTGGAATTTGGGGGGACAGCCCCAGCATTTT. This sequence encodes CAWNLGGQPQHF.

The CDR3 coding sequence is TGTGCCAGCAGCTCCGGGACTAGACAGATTGAGCAGTTCTTC. Its protein product is CASSSGTRQIEQFF. The chain joins TRBV11-2 to TRBJ2-1, with TRBD2 matching over 8 bases. Trimming removed 4 bases from V and 9 bases from J; junction bases left unmatched: 8. This CDR3 is 14 amino acids long. CDR1 and CDR2 (germline): SGHAT, FQNNGV.

The CDR3 sequence: CSARSGVAPLSSYNEQFF. The CDR3 bases are TGCAGTGCTCGTAGCGGGGTAGCGCCCCTGAGCTCCTACAATGAGCAGTTCTTC. V is TRBV20-1 and J is TRBJ2-1, with 8 bases matching TRBD2. The junction had 15 bases not matched to a gene; V was cut back by 5 bases and J by 0 bases. The CDR3 extends over 18 amino acids. Germline V gene sequence: CDR1 DFQATT, CDR2 SNEGSKA (reference sequence).

The chain uses TRBV4-2 and TRBJ2-7; 7 positions agree with TRBD1. With 0 bases clipped from V and 0 bases from J, the junction kept 11 bases outside the gene matches. The length of the CDR3 is 18 residues. Germline V gene data show CDR1 as LGHNA and CDR2 as YNFKEQ. Here the CDR3 reads CASSQDPPTGTVSYEQYF. CDR3 DNA sequence: TGTGCCAGCAGCCAAGATCCCCCCACCGGGACAGTCTCCTACGAGCAGTACTTC.

The chain links TRBV7-8 to TRBJ2-7, with TRBD2 matching 11 bases. The CDR3 runs 15 residues. The germline CDR1 and CDR2 sequences are SGHVS and FQNEAQ. V dropped 5 bases and J dropped 4; count of bases not matched to a gene: 7. The CDR3 nucleotides are TGTGCCAGCAGCCCCACGACTAGCGGGGTATACGAGCAGTACTTC. Encoded protein: CASSPTTSGVYEQYF.

This rearrangement joins TRBV2 to TRBJ1-1; TRBD1 aligns across 7 bases. The CDR3 runs 17 residues. V lost 11 bases, J lost 2 bases, and 20 bases stayed unmatched. CDR1 and CDR2 (germline): SNHLY, FYNNEI. The CDR3 protein is CAGQGKTGTTINTEAFF. In nucleotides, the CDR3 is TGTGCCGGCCAGGGTAAGACAGGGACTACCATAAACACTGAAGCTTTCTTT.

The rearrangement uses TRBV12-3 or TRBV12-4 and TRBJ1-5, with a tentative D call TRBD1 (6 bases). Trimming took off 4 bases at V and 7 bases at J, with 17 bases between the two ends. This CDR3 has 15 amino acids. CDR3: CASSSQGLDDQPQHF. In DNA form, the CDR3 reads TGTGCCAGCAGTTCGCAGGGGCTAGACGACCAGCCCCAGCATTTT.

The chain recombines TRBV21-1 with TRBJ1-6; TRBD1, the D gene given by the table, was not confirmed from the DNA. TRBV21-1 is noted as a pseudogene. This CDR3 comprises 17 residues. This chain's CDR3 is CASSKVRLGGLNSPLHF. CDR3 DNA sequence: TGTGCCAGCAGCAAAGTCCGACTCGGGGGGCTTAATTCACCCCTCCACTTT.

This clonotype was detected once. The junction shows a germline mismatch at one end, possibly a read error. The chain is built from TRBV28 and TRBJ1-4; D remains ambiguous. Per the germline V gene, CDR1 is MDHEN and CDR2 is SYDVKM. The CDR3 spans 15 residues. CDR3 region: CASSTRLRTNEKLFF. The CDR3 DNA follows: TGCGCCAGCAGTACCCGCCTGAGGACTAATGAAAAACTGTTTTTT.

The DNA for the CDR3 is TGTGCCAGCAGCCAAGTCGCGAGACAGATCTACGAGCAGTACTTC. Its protein is CASSQVARQIYEQYF. The chain couples TRBV3-1 to TRBJ2-7; tentatively, D is TRBD1 (5 bases). The V gene's germline CDR1 is LGHDT and CDR2 YNNKEL (reference sequence). CDR3 length: 15 amino acids. Trimming took off 1 base at V and 3 bases at J, with 13 bases between the two ends.